Described below is a single TCR beta chain sequence and its context. V lost 3 bases and J 4 bases, leaving 13 bases between the germline ends. CDR1 and CDR2 from the germline V gene are SGHNT and YYREEE (reference sequence). The CDR3 loop spans 14 amino acids. The cohort comprised adults aged roughly 18 to 95 years residing in 24 US areas. As processed by the authors: Estimated nucleated cell counts came from reference gene primer amplification. Profiled with immunoSEQ multiplex PCR; TCRdb holds only in-frame clones, not every one. That table is the source of V, J and clone size, and D and trimming were worked out from the DNA. The sample has 250,000 or so clones, around 89% seen once. This sample stems from a study of blood T cell repertoires in COVID-19.

This receptor was taken from a woman in her forties with acute COVID-19. The rearrangement joins TRBV5-4 to TRBJ2-5; the D gene is possibly TRBD2 (5 bases). The sample taken for sequencing was PBMCs or T cells enriched from blood (not recorded which). CDR3 nucleotides: TGTGCCAGCAGCTCGTCGTTAGGGAGAGAGACCCAGTACTTC. As protein: CASSSSLGRETQYF.